This T cell receptor (beta chain) stems from a study of CD8+ T cells in alopecia areata. Background on the study: The duration of tofacitinib was 6 to 18 months, with 6 months off drug afterward. Study-wide points: Significant decreases in scalp clonality and expanded CD8+ clones followed tofacitinib treatment.

Treatment in this sample: oral pan-JAK inhibitor, 5-10 mg twice daily. Alopecia areata patients had lesional scalp punch biopsies and peripheral blood taken from them. Regarding this clone: Its antigen is still unknown.

V was pared by 6 bases and J by 4 bases, with 19 bases between. Germline CDR1 is SNHLY and CDR2 is FYNNEI. There are 15 residues in the CDR3. RNA, once extracted, was reverse transcribed into cDNA for use as the sequencing template. This table comes from immunoSEQ multiplex PCR, and its TCRdb copy is limited to in-frame clones, with some not included. The sample holds some 110,000 clones, roughly three fifths seen once. The chain joins TRBV2 to TRBJ2-7, with D perhaps given as TRBD1 or TRBD2 (7 bases each). The source is a human donor with alopecia areata. The sequencing used CD8+ T cells sorted from blood, collected at week 24, from a patient treated with tofacitinib. This chain's CDR3 is CASRPPQGGKYEQYF. The CDR3 nucleotides read TGTGCCAGCAGGCCCCCCCAGGGGGGGAAGTACGAGCAGTACTTC.